This T cell receptor beta chain was recorded in a study of low-dose radiotherapy and immunotherapy resistance in tumors (dated by TCRdb to the early 2020s). For the study in its entirety: In Cohort 1, 0.5 Gy per fraction was delivered every 2 weeks, and a total PTV dose of 6.5 Gy was prescribed. Cyclophosphamide 200 mg/m2 was given intravenously every two weeks, one day before each radiation and immunotherapy administration. Starting on cycle 1 day 1, patients took 300 mg of aspirin by mouth once a day for four cycles. Patients were given nivolumab as a 240 mg flat dose every two weeks and ipilimumab at 1 mg/kg every six weeks, with both drugs delivered intravenously. For Cohort 2, the dose was 1 Gy per fraction given every two weeks, adding up to 13 Gy in total across 26 weeks. Eight patients were included in the translational analysis, namely three from the first dose cohort plus the first five from the second dose cohort. No randomization into treatment groups was done for the people taking part in the trial.

The sample's time point label is to be understood as: after trial treatment. Reading the label with the study, this specimen's treatment or condition is: LDRT plus nivolumab, ipilimumab, low-dose cyclophosphamide and aspirin (RACIN trial). The donors took part in RACIN, a single-arm, phase I, dose-escalation trial that combined nivolumab, ipilimumab, aspirin, low-dose cyclophosphamide and low-dose radiotherapy. To be eligible, a patient needed to have an advanced solid tumor that was TIL-negative. The CDR3 runs 14 residues from the cysteine to the phenylalanine. Kept here is only the CDR3 DNA, which spans 42 bases and is read in frame from base 1. V loses 5 bases of germline sequence and J loses 10 bases, and the interval between the two ends is 21 bases. Reading the germline V gene (reference sequence) gives CDR1 SGHKS and CDR2 YYEKEE. For sequencing, an Illumina HiSeq 2500 was employed. First-strand cDNA was synthesized using Superscript III and a set of TRAV- and TRBV-specific primers, so that both TCRalpha and TCRbeta chains were covered. A roughly 22-cycle PCR with Phusion amplified the TCRs, pairing a constant-region primer with the adapter that was attached to the V primers. Amplification of the isolated mRNA was done with the MessageAmp II aRNA Amplification Kit, which involved a roughly 17-hour in vitro transcription at 37 degrees C. The Dynabeads mRNA DIRECT Purification Kit was used to isolate the mRNA for TCR sequencing. Indexed Illumina adapters were added in a second Phusion PCR of 25 cycles, after which AMPure XP beads were used to purify the products. On the authors' methods: Using custom Perl scripts, TCR sequences that encoded the same protein were pooled, out-of-frame sequences were dropped, and the abundance of each clonotype was calculated. Any TCR sequence backed by just one read was left out of the analysis. Among the metrics used to describe the repertoires were Shannon entropy, Gini index, clonality, richness, and the frequency of TCRs shared between repertoires. TCRdb trimmed the raw reads at Q25, called clones with MiXCR and kept productive beta chains. Merged by CDR3 protein, the rows form single entries marked with the most common genes and DNA. Clone size and V and J calls follow TCRdb, not the original study. The sample table shows about 100,000 distinct CDR3 sequences, and around 21% are seen once. The leading ten clones occupy approximately 4% of the sample.

This clonotype was detected ten times or more. This clone's antigen is unknown. Per-base quality was not reported, and no clone a single base away is much larger than it. The receptor was derived from a male donor with prostate cancer. Here the sequenced sample was PBMCs, taken after low-dose radiotherapy plus immunotherapy. The rearranged segments are TRBV5-5 and TRBJ1-1; the D segment could be TRBD1, given 5 matching bases. CDR3 loop: CASRILPGEPRAFF. At the DNA level, the sequence is TGTGCCAGCAGGATTCTTCCGGGGGAACCTCGAGCTTTCTTT. This CDR3, with the reference TRBV5-5 and TRBJ1-1 proteins standing in past its ends, gives the full variable domain DAGVTQSPTHLIKTRGQQVTLRCSPISGHKSVSWYQQVLGQGPQFIFQYYEKEERGRGNFPDRFSARQFPNYSSELNVNALLLGDSALYLCASRILPGEPRAFFGQGTRLTVV.